The rows below give T cell receptor beta chains drawn from one sample of a study of blood T cell repertoires in COVID-19. Only in-frame clones appear in the TCRdb table, and some are missing; sequencing was by immunoSEQ multiplex PCR. The table records around 100,000 clones, roughly 92% of them present only once. Sample: peripheral blood. These receptors were collected from a man aged 50-60 years with active COVID-19. Both conserved end residues are part of each CDR3. A D gene is named only where the DNA matches it firmly. Size is omitted from some rows. Given values are once, few, many or a class for expanded clones.

len	d_gene	abundance	j_gene	v_gene	CDR3aa	CDR3nt
13	NA	NA	TRBJ1-2	TRBV12-3/TRBV12-4	CASSLVGGYGYTF	TGTGCCAGCAGTTTGGTCGGGGGCTATGGCTACACCTTC
14	NA	NA	TRBJ1-1	TRBV5-6	CASSLRGSHTEAFF	TGTGCCAGCAGCTTGAGAGGGTCGCACACTGAAGCTTTCTTT
14	TRBD1	NA	TRBJ1-1	TRBV5-8	CASSFEIGQGEAFF	TGTGCCAGCAGCTTTGAAATAGGACAGGGGGAAGCTTTCTTT
16	NA	once	TRBJ1-1	TRBV5-1	CASSLGPKSGDTEAFF	TGCGCCAGCAGCTTGGGGCCCAAATCAGGGGACACTGAAGCTTTCTTT
12	NA	NA	TRBJ2-7	TRBV29-1	CSVRDTAYEQYF	TGCAGCGTTAGGGACACCGCCTACGAGCAGTACTTC
13	NA	NA	TRBJ1-3	TRBV6-5	CASGNTGGNTIYF	TGTGCCAGCGGAAATACCGGGGGAAACACCATATATTTT
14	NA	NA	TRBJ1-4	TRBV7-9	CASSQTATNEKLFF	TGTGCCAGCAGCCAGACAGCAACTAATGAAAAACTGTTTTTT
14	TRBD2	NA	TRBJ2-7	TRBV7-2	CASSAWGGSYEQYF	TGTGCCAGCAGCGCCTGGGGGGGCTCCTACGAGCAGTACTTC
14	NA	NA	TRBJ2-7	TRBV27	CASRLKRSSYEQYF	TGTGCCAGCAGGCTAAAAAGGAGCTCCTACGAGCAGTACTTC
12	NA	once	TRBJ2-2	TRBV6-1	CASSELTGELFF	TGTGCCAGCAGTGAACTCACCGGGGAGCTGTTTTTT
17	TRBD2	NA	TRBJ2-3	TRBV7-8	CASSLVGTSGSPYTQYF	TGTGCCAGCAGCTTAGTGGGGACTAGCGGGAGCCCGTATACGCAGTATTTT
17	TRBD1	few	TRBJ1-4	TRBV19	CASSPQSGGTSNEKLFF	TGTGCCAGTAGTCCCCAATCAGGGGGCACCAGCAATGAAAAACTGTTTTTT
15	TRBD1	NA	TRBJ1-6	TRBV6-6	CASIGQGFPNSPLHF	TGTGCCAGCATCGGACAGGGTTTCCCAAATTCACCCCTCCACTTT
15	TRBD1	NA	TRBJ1-1	TRBV5-1	CASSPQTGGDTEAFF	TGCGCCAGCAGCCCCCAGACAGGGGGTGATACTGAAGCTTTCTTT
11	NA	NA	TRBJ1-1	TRBV5-1	CASTGNTEAFF	TGCGCCAGCACGGGGAACACTGAAGCTTTCTTT
15	TRBD1	NA	TRBJ2-3	TRBV2	CASSAQGAATDTQYF	TGTGCCAGCAGCGCACAGGGGGCGGCGACAGATACGCAGTATTTT
15	TRBD2	once	TRBJ2-1	TRBV19	CASSMEGGSHNEQFF	TGTGCCAGTAGTATGGAGGGCGGGAGCCACAATGAGCAGTTCTTC
13	NA	NA	TRBJ1-2	TRBV18	CASSLDRDYGYTF	TGTGCCAGCTCACTGGACAGAGATTATGGCTACACCTTC
14	NA	NA	TRBJ1-1	TRBV7-9	CASSEVRANAEAFF	TGTGCCAGCAGCGAAGTCAGGGCTAATGCTGAAGCTTTCTTT
14	NA	NA	TRBJ1-2	TRBV3-1/TRBV3-2	CASSQAYVAEGYTF	TGTGCCAGCAGCCAAGCTTATGTCGCGGAGGGCTACACCTTC
15	NA	NA	TRBJ2-2	TRBV5-1	CASSRVKGPTGELFF	TGCGCCAGCAGCAGAGTGAAGGGGCCGACCGGGGAGCTGTTTTTT
14	TRBD1	NA	TRBJ1-2	TRBV11-2	CASSFTGGYYGYTF	TGTGCCAGCAGCTTCACAGGGGGATACTATGGCTACACCTTC